The rows below give T cell receptor beta chains drawn from one sample of a study of T cell responses to AZD1222 COVID-19 vaccine. Clones were sequenced by immunoSEQ multiplex PCR, and TCRdb holds only the in-frame ones, with some missing. The sample has approximately 97,000 clones; roughly 84% are singletons. The sequences come from peripheral blood, collected on day 0 of AZD1222 vaccination. These receptors originate from an adult in good health. Each CDR3 is given with its conserved first and last residue. Each record gives: J gene, D gene, V gene, clone size, CDR3 length, CDR3 protein, CDR3 DNA. A D gene is named only where the DNA matches it firmly. Rows may omit the clone size; those that give it use once, few, many or a size class.

TRBJ1-1 . TRBV5-6 . 15 CASSLDWGGNTEAFF TGTGCCAGCAGCTTGGATTGGGGAGGAAACACTGAAGCTTTCTTT
TRBJ1-2 . TRBV5-1 few 12 CASSHGPGGYTF TGCGCCAGCAGCCACGGTCCGGGGGGCTACACCTTC
TRBJ1-5 . TRBV27 . 16 CASTMRGGGSNQPQHF TGTGCCAGCACCATGAGGGGGGGAGGAAGCAATCAGCCCCAGCATTTT
TRBJ2-7 . TRBV5-1 . 13 CASSLAGYYEQYF TGCGCCAGCAGCTTGGCTGGTTACTACGAGCAGTACTTC
TRBJ1-4 . TRBV6-2/TRBV6-3 . 17 CASSYSTGGTLNEKLFF TGTGCCAGCAGTTACTCGACAGGAGGTACTCTTAATGAAAAACTGTTTTTT
TRBJ2-1 TRBD1 TRBV19 . 15 CASSQDRVAYNEQFF TGTGCCAGTAGTCAGGACAGGGTAGCCTACAATGAGCAGTTCTTC
TRBJ1-6 . TRBV4-1 . 14 CASSQVGRSAPLHF TGCGCCAGCAGCCAAGTGGGTCGGAGTGCACCCCTCCACTTT
TRBJ2-1 . TRBV19 . 15 CASSIGSPAYNEQFF TGTGCCAGTAGTATTGGGAGCCCTGCCTACAATGAGCAGTTCTTC
TRBJ1-2 . TRBV12-2 once 15 CASRLIRNGYYGYTF TGTGCAAGTCGCTTAATCAGAAATGGCTACTATGGCTACACCTTC
TRBJ1-1 . TRBV27 . 14 CASSWAGVRSEAFF TGTGCCAGCAGTTGGGCAGGGGTAAGATCTGAAGCTTTCTTT
TRBJ2-7 . TRBV11-3 . 16 CASSLTPSRQPYEQYF TGTGCCAGCAGTTTAACCCCCTCGAGGCAGCCCTACGAGCAGTACTTC
TRBJ1-1 . TRBV19 . 12 CASSIGIERAFF TGTGCCAGTAGTATAGGTATAGAGCGGGCTTTCTTT
TRBJ2-6 TRBD1 TRBV2 . 17 CASTGRGPSSGANVLTF TGTGCCAGCACTGGTAGGGGGCCATCCTCTGGGGCCAACGTCCTGACTTTC
TRBJ2-7 TRBD1 TRBV9 . 16 CASGQKSGQGFYEQYF TGTGCCAGCGGGCAAAAATCGGGACAGGGTTTCTACGAGCAGTACTTC
TRBJ1-5 . TRBV6-5 few 15 CASSYLGVQKGPQHF TGTGCCAGCAGTTACCTTGGGGTCCAAAAAGGGCCCCAGCATTTT
TRBJ2-5 . TRBV2 once 13 CASSEDSKETQYF TGTGCCAGCAGTGAAGACAGTAAAGAGACCCAGTACTTC
TRBJ1-2 TRBD1 TRBV10-2 . 17 CASSDSDRGTSNYGYTF TGCGCCAGCAGTGACTCCGACAGGGGGACGTCTAACTATGGCTACACCTTC
TRBJ2-7 TRBD1 TRBV28 . 14 CASGSRRTGYEQYF TGTGCCAGCGGCTCTCGGAGGACAGGGTACGAGCAGTACTTC
TRBJ1-5 . TRBV7-2 . 13 CASSFRGGQPQHF TGTGCCAGCAGCTTCAGGGGAGGACAGCCCCAGCATTTT
TRBJ2-2 . TRBV25-1 . 17 CASSENPETVNTGELFF TGTGCCAGCAGTGAAAACCCCGAGACAGTGAACACCGGGGAGCTGTTTTTT
TRBJ2-5 . TRBV10-3 once 15 CAISEGGVRSETQYF TGTGCCATCAGTGAAGGCGGCGTGAGGTCAGAGACCCAGTACTTC
TRBJ2-1 . TRBV6-1 once 15 CASSEAGATYNEQFF TGTGCCAGCAGTGAAGCGGGAGCCACCTACAATGAGCAGTTCTTC